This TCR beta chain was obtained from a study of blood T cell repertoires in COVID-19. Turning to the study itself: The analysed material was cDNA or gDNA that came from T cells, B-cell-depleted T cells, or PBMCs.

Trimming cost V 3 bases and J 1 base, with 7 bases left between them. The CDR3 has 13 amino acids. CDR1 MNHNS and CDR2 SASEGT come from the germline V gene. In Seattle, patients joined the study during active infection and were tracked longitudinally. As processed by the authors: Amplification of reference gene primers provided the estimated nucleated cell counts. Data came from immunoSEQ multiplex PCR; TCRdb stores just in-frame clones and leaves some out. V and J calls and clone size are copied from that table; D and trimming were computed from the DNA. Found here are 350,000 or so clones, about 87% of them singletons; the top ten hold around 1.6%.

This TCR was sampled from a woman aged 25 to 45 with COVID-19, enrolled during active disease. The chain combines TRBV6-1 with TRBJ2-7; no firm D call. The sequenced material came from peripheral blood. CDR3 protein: CASSDPNSYEQYV. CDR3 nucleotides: TGTGCCAGCAGTGACCCTAATTCCTACGAGCAGTACGTC.